This is a list of T cell receptor beta chains from one sample in a study of shared clonotypes between healthy human individuals. TCRdb keeps only in-frame clones here, not all; method: immunoSEQ multiplex PCR. The repertoire has hundreds of thousands of clones, 95% to 98% of them found once; the top ten carry 0.3% to 0.35%. Sequenced: naive CD8+ T cells sorted from blood. The source of these receptors is a young man in good health. CDR3s leave out the opening cysteine and the closing phenylalanine or tryptophan.

v_gene: TRBV29-1
CDR3aa: SVWDRGQETQY

v_gene: TRBV29-1
CDR3aa: SVVMGAPYEQY

v_gene: TRBV27
CDR3aa: ASKNSGGYNEQF

v_gene: TRBV7-9
CDR3aa: ASSRSSYEQY

v_gene: TRBV28
CDR3aa: ASSFFGYSNQPQH

v_gene: TRBV5-1
CDR3aa: ASSTDADEQF

v_gene: TRBV25-1
CDR3aa: ASSVATTTDTQY

v_gene: TRBV28
CDR3aa: ASTPFGLNTEAF

v_gene: TRBV14
CDR3aa: ASSQELGDTQY

v_gene: TRBV19
CDR3aa: AIQPGPWTEAF

v_gene: TRBV5-8
CDR3aa: ALSRRERLWNEQF

v_gene: TRBV6-5
CDR3aa: ASSPTGLGNQPQH

v_gene: TRBV27
CDR3aa: ASSLMAGAQETQY